This TCR beta chain was found in a study of blood T cell repertoires in COVID-19. As for the study in general: The United States, Italy and Spain were the sources of the acute and convalescent COVID-19 samples. T cells, B-cell-depleted T cells, or PBMCs supplied cDNA or gDNA.

In the original processing: By means of reference gene primer amplification, nucleated cell counts were estimated. TCRdb keeps only in-frame clones here, not all; method: immunoSEQ multiplex PCR. V and J calls and clone size come straight from that table; D and trimming were deduced from the DNA. The sample holds about 31,000 clones; roughly nine tenths are singletons and the top ten take about 24%. Germline CDR1 reads SNHLY; CDR2 reads FYNNEI. V lost 7 bases and J lost 7; bases outside the gene matches: 12. The CDR3 runs 14 residues. This chain joins TRBV2 and TRBJ2-7, with 8 bases lining up with TRBD2. This receptor was taken from a human donor with active COVID-19. The donor label of this sample is uncertain. The specimen was peripheral blood. CDR3 bases: TGTGCCAGCAAGGGTGGGCGGACTAGCCGGGAGCAGTACTTC. Translated, it gives CASKGGRTSREQYF. The variable domain in full, completed from reference TRBV2 and TRBJ2-7, reads EPEVTQTPSHQVTQMGQEVILRCVPISNHLYFYWYRQILGQKVEFLVSFYNNEISEKSEIFDDQFSVERPDGSNFTLKIRSTKLEDSAMYFCASKGGRTSREQYFGPGTRLTVT.